The 32 T cell receptor beta chains reported below all come from one sample, sequenced in a study of T cell repertoires in cytomegalovirus infection. TCRdb re-called the reads with MiXCR, one entry per CDR3 protein. This repertoire shows nearly 70,000 distinct CDR3 sequences, around 21% found once; its top ten account for roughly 79%. Their recognized antigens are unknown. Specimen: PBMCs, sequenced either directly or after in vitro stimulation (not recorded which). These receptor sequences come from a human donor in good health (CMV status not recorded). Some clones in this sample may be carry-over from other donors' samples.

This clonotype was seen ten or more times. V and J are TRBV7-2 and TRBJ2-7, with TRBD2 matching 9 bases. CDR3 size: 16 residues. Losses at the gene ends were 5 bases for V and 6 bases for J; bases not matched to a gene: 14. The germline V gene encodes CDR1 SGHTA and CDR2 FQGNSA. The CDR3 sequence: CASSLDPGTSPFEQYF. The CDR3 coding sequence is TGTGCCAGCAGCCTGGACCCCGGGACTAGCCCCTTCGAGCAGTACTTC.

This clonotype was seen ten or more times. The chain is built from TRBV28 and TRBJ2-1; D possibly uses TRBD1 or TRBD2 (6 bases each). The CDR3 is made up of 14 amino acids. CDR1 is MDHEN, CDR2 SYDVKM, per germline. V gave up 10 bases and J gave up 1 base, with 14 bases separating them. The CDR3 sequence: CATFTGTSYNEQFF. CDR3 sequence (DNA): TGTGCCACCTTCACAGGGACTTCCTACAATGAGCAGTTCTTC.

There are a few counts of this clonotype. The V gene is TRBV6-1, the J gene TRBJ2-1, with D possibly TRBD2 on 6 matching bases. The CDR3 consists of 15 residues. V was trimmed by 6 bases and J by 8 bases, leaving 20 bases between them. Germline V gene lookup returns CDR1 MNHNS and CDR2 SASEGT. The CDR3: CASRGDFPGVDEQFF. The CDR3 coding sequence is TGTGCCAGCAGAGGGGACTTTCCGGGGGTCGATGAGCAGTTCTTC.

In its sample, this clonotype was seen many times. An end of the junction does not agree with germline; a read error may underlie this. The chain combines TRBV6-1 with TRBJ2-7; 7 bases match TRBD2. CDR3 length: 12 residues. Per the germline V gene, CDR1 is MNHNS and CDR2 is SASEGT. CDR3 amino acids: CASSEGIQAGDF. Here the CDR3 DNA reads TGTGCCAGCAGTGAAGGAATACAGGCGGGGGACTTC.

The CDR3 DNA reads TGCAGCGCCCCCGCGGGCGGGAACACCTACGAGCAGTACTTC. As protein: CSAPAGGNTYEQYF. This chain connects TRBV20-1 to TRBJ2-7, with a possible D match to TRBD2 (6 bases). CDR1 is DFQATT and CDR2 is SNEGSKA in the germline V gene (reference sequence). CDR3 length equals 14 residues.

This clonotype was seen a few times. V is TRBV6-6 and J is TRBJ1-1, with 10 bases that match TRBD1. The V and J ends lost 4 bases and 5 bases, in that order; junction bases with no gene match: 7. CDR1 and CDR2 (germline): MNHNY, SVGAGI (reference sequence). This CDR3 has 15 residues. DNA for the CDR3: TGTGCCAGCAGTTGGATGACAGGGGGCGAGACTGAAGCTTTCTTT. It yields the protein CASSWMTGGETEAFF.

The V call is TRBV12-3 or TRBV12-4, the J call TRBJ1-2; TRBD1 agrees at 8 bases. V shed 2 bases and J 6 bases; nucleotides not matched to a gene: 5. There are 14 residues in the CDR3. In DNA, the CDR3 is TGTGCCAGCAGTTTACCAGGGGGCGCAAATGGCTACACCTTC. The encoded protein is CASSLPGGANGYTF.

This clonotype was observed at least ten times. The chain couples TRBV7-6 to TRBJ1-5, with 9 bases identical to TRBD1. This CDR3 is built from 16 residues. Germline V gives CDR1 SGHVS, CDR2 FNYEAQ. V shed 5 bases and J 3 bases; nucleotides not matched to a gene: 8. This chain's CDR3 is CASSQGQGFFNQPQHF. For the CDR3, the DNA is TGTGCCAGCAGCCAGGGACAGGGCTTCTTCAATCAGCCCCAGCATTTT. Full variable domain (missing parts from reference TRBV7-6 and TRBJ1-5): GAGVSQSPRYKVTKRGQDVALRCDPISGHVSLYWYRQALGQGPEFLTYFNYEAQQDKSGLPNDRFSAERPEGSISTLTIQRTEQRDSAMYRCASSQGQGFFNQPQHFGDGTRLSIL.

This clonotype appeared many times. The chain recombines TRBV28 with TRBJ2-3; 7 bases map to TRBD1. The CDR3 totals 14 residues. V dropped 8 bases and J dropped 2; count of bases not matched to a gene: 7. CDR1 is MDHEN, CDR2 SYDVKM, per germline. CDR3: CASDRASDTDTQYF. CDR3 sequence (DNA): TGTGCCAGCGACAGGGCCTCGGACACAGATACGCAGTATTTT.

This clonotype was recorded only once. A much bigger clone sits one base away, suggesting this may be a read error. V gene TRBV7-2 combines with J gene TRBJ2-1; D gene ambiguous. The CDR3 contains 13 residues. The germline V gene has CDR1 SGHTA and CDR2 FQGNSA. Written as DNA, the CDR3 is TGTGTCAGCAGCCCCGGACCAGACAATGAGCAGTTCTTC. Translated: CVSSPGPDNEQFF. Full variable domain (rest looked up from reference TRBV7-2 and TRBJ2-1): GAGVSQSPSNKVTEKGKDVELRCDPISGHTALYWYRQSLGQGLEFLIYFQGNSAPDKSGLPSDRFSAERTGGSVSTLTIQRTQQEDSAVYLCVSSPGPDNEQFFGPGTRLTVL.

In this sample, this clonotype turned up many times. The chain recombines TRBV6-1 with TRBJ2-7, with 8 bases aligning to TRBD1. The CDR3 covers 13 residues. Germline V gene lookup returns CDR1 MNHNS and CDR2 SASEGT. V dropped 6 bases and J dropped 0; count of bases not matched to a gene: 1. CDR3 bases: TGTGCCAGCAGCGACAGGGGCTCCTACGAGCAGTACTTC. This sequence encodes CASSDRGSYEQYF.

This clonotype turned up a few times. The chain joins TRBV2 to TRBJ2-1; unclear D gene. The germline CDR1 and CDR2 sequences are SNHLY and FYNNEI. V dropped 1 base and J dropped 10 bases, with 11 bases sitting between them. This CDR3 has 13 residues. In nucleotides, the CDR3 is TGTGCCAGCAGTGAAGTTATGGCAGTAGAGCAGTTCTTC. This gives the protein CASSEVMAVEQFF.

The genes are TRBV19 and TRBJ2-1, with 12 bases identical to TRBD2. This CDR3 has 18 amino acids. Per germline, CDR1 LNHDA and CDR2 SQIVND (reference sequence). Losses at the gene ends were 2 bases for V and 7 bases for J; bases not matched to a gene: 12. The CDR3: CASSISPRLAGEGNEQFF. CDR3 coding DNA: TGTGCCAGTAGTATAAGCCCCCGACTAGCGGGAGAGGGAAATGAGCAGTTCTTC.

This chain connects TRBV7-6 to TRBJ2-2, with 7 nucleotides matching TRBD1. Trimming cost V 5 bases and J 3 bases; bases outside gene matches: 9. The CDR3 sequence is 16 residues long. Germline CDR1 is SGHVS and CDR2 is FNYEAQ. The CDR3 DNA follows: TGTGCCAGCAGCCCTACTGACAGGGAGTACACCGGGGAGCTGTTTTTT. It codes for CASSPTDREYTGELFF.

This clonotype occurred a few times. This sequence joins TRBV7-6 and TRBJ2-1; D gene uncertain. Germline V lookup: CDR1 SGHVS, CDR2 FNYEAQ. Trimming stripped 4 bases from V and 6 bases from J, with 13 bases between. The CDR3 covers 14 residues. In nucleotides, the CDR3 is TGTGCCAGCAGCTCGCCTGTGCTAGTCAATGAGCAGTTCTTC. Its translation: CASSSPVLVNEQFF.

This clonotype was recorded at least ten times. V gene TRBV7-2 combines with J gene TRBJ2-5; unclear D gene. The germline V gene has CDR1 SGHTA and CDR2 FQGNSA. The V and J ends lost 0 bases and 5 bases respectively, with 1 base between them. CDR3 length: 11 residues. The CDR3 sequence: CASSLAETQYF. The CDR3 DNA sequence: TGTGCCAGCAGCTTAGCTGAGACCCAGTACTTC.

Many counts were recorded for this clonotype. This chain links TRBV18 with TRBJ2-5, with a possible D match to TRBD1 (5 bases). The CDR3 consists of 18 residues. Trimming took 3 bases from V and 7 from J, leaving 27 bases between them. The germline gives CDR1 KGHSH, CDR2 LQKENI. The CDR3 reads CASSPSPGHPTKELTQYF. The CDR3 nucleotides are TGTGCCAGCTCACCGTCCCCCGGACACCCGACAAAGGAGTTGACCCAGTACTTC.

This clonotype has only a few counts. The genes are TRBV7-2 and TRBJ1-2; D is possibly TRBD1 (5 bases). The CDR3 length is 15 residues. The V gene's germline CDR1 is SGHTA and CDR2 FQGNSA. V lost 5 bases and J lost 3, with 16 bases in between. In nucleotides, the CDR3 is TGTGCCAGCAGCCCCAGGGCCCAGAAACACTATGGCTACACCTTC. This sequence encodes CASSPRAQKHYGYTF.

The chain employs TRBV7-9 and TRBJ1-1, with TRBD1 identical over 7 bases. The V and J ends lost 5 bases and 4 bases, in that order; junction bases with no gene match: 1. The CDR3 is 12 amino acids. Germline CDR1 and CDR2: SEHNR and FQNEAQ (reference sequence). The CDR3 DNA follows: TGTGCCAGCAGCCGACAGGGCACTGAAGCTTTCTTT. It codes for CASSRQGTEAFF.

The CDR3 DNA reads TGTGCCAGCAGCTCCGGGCCTAACAATGAGCAGTTCTTC. Amino acids: CASSSGPNNEQFF. The chain combines TRBV7-6 with TRBJ2-1; D is unresolved. The V and J ends lost 4 bases and 5 bases respectively, with 9 bases between them. This CDR3 has 13 amino acids. In germline, CDR1 is SGHVS, CDR2 FNYEAQ.

This clonotype has ten or more counts. V usage is TRBV7-2 and J usage is TRBJ1-6, with 7 bases matching TRBD1. The J segment lost 9 bases and the V segment lost 1 base, leaving 6 bases of the junction unmatched. The CDR3 length is 15 residues. Per germline, CDR1 SGHTA and CDR2 FQGNSA. CDR3 residues: CASSLGTGVFSPLHF. CDR3 sequence (DNA): TGTGCCAGCAGCTTAGGTACAGGGGTATTTTCACCCCTCCACTTT.

This clonotype has a handful of counts. The rearrangement links TRBV28 to TRBJ1-5; D ambiguous. CDR3 length equals 9 residues. CDR1 is MDHEN, CDR2 SYDVKM, per germline. Trimming shortened V by 10 bases and J by 6 bases, and 4 bases separated the two germline ends. The CDR3 sequence: CATGQPQHF. DNA for the CDR3: TGTGCCACGGGTCAGCCCCAGCATTTT.

This clonotype was seen ten or more times. This CDR3 is CASSEGYEQYV. CDR3 coding DNA: TGTGCCAGCAGTGAGGGATACGAGCAGTACGTC. V and J are TRBV6-2 or TRBV6-3 and TRBJ2-7; tentatively, D is TRBD2 (5 bases). With 5 bases removed from V and 4 bases from J, the gap between germline ends came to 6 bases. Germline CDR1 and CDR2: MNHEY and SVGEGT. The CDR3 runs 11 residues.

This clonotype was seen a few times. The chain is built from TRBV19 and TRBJ2-1; no clear D gene. This CDR3 has 12 residues. The germline V and J ends were trimmed by 3 bases and 4 bases, with 4 bases remaining between them. Germline V lookup: CDR1 LNHDA, CDR2 SQIVND (reference sequence). CDR3 protein: CASSMKYNEQFF. CDR3 nucleotides: TGTGCCAGTAGTATGAAGTACAATGAGCAGTTCTTC.

The chain employs TRBV11-2 and TRBJ2-7, with D maybe TRBD1 (8 bases). Germline V gene sequence: CDR1 SGHAT, CDR2 FQNNGV. This CDR3 spans 15 amino acids. V dropped 2 bases and J dropped 7 bases, with 18 bases sitting between them. This CDR3 is CASSLTGGGGQEQYV. The CDR3, as DNA: TGTGCCAGCAGCTTAACAGGGGGGGGGGGTCAGGAGCAGTACGTC.

The CDR3 DNA follows: TGTGCCAGCAGCCTCCGGGAGGGTGTGGACAATGAGCAGTTCTTC. This codes for CASSLREGVDNEQFF. The chain couples TRBV7-2 to TRBJ2-1; 8 bases are a match to TRBD2. The CDR3 spans 15 residues. V gave up 5 bases and J gave up 5 bases; unmatched junction bases: 8. Looked up from germline, CDR1 is SGHTA and CDR2 is FQGNSA. The full variable domain, its missing parts supplied by reference TRBV7-2 and TRBJ2-1, is GAGVSQSPSNKVTEKGKDVELRCDPISGHTALYWYRQSLGQGLEFLIYFQGNSAPDKSGLPSDRFSAERTGGSVSTLTIQRTQQEDSAVYLCASSLREGVDNEQFFGPGTRLTVL.

This clonotype occurred many times. The chain joins TRBV7-2 to TRBJ2-7, with D perhaps matching TRBD2 (5 bases). V lost 1 base and J lost 9, with 16 bases in between. Germline-derived CDR1 and CDR2 are SGHTA and FQGNSA. This CDR3 spans 14 amino acids. As DNA, the CDR3 is TGTGCCAGCAGCTTAGAAGTATTGCGGGCTTTGCAGTACTTC. Its protein is CASSLEVLRALQYF.

The chain employs TRBV4-3 and TRBJ2-5, with D perhaps given as TRBD1 or TRBD2 (5 bases each). This CDR3 has 16 amino acids. Germline V lookup: CDR1 LGHNA, CDR2 YSLEER. V lost 0 bases, J lost 2 bases, and 13 bases lay in between. The CDR3 is CASSQDVPGRQETQYF. In DNA form, the CDR3 reads TGCGCCAGCAGCCAAGATGTGCCAGGGAGACAAGAGACCCAGTACTTC.

This clonotype has ten or more counts. V usage is TRBV12-3 or TRBV12-4 and J usage is TRBJ1-2; TRBD1 aligns across 12 bases. CDR3 length: 16 residues. V trimming: 4 bases; J trimming: 3 bases; junction bases outside the gene matches: 6. The CDR3 DNA sequence: TGTGCCAGCAGTTCTGGGACAGGGGGCCTCTACTATGGCTACACCTTC. Protein: CASSSGTGGLYYGYTF.

The chain carries TRBV20-1 and TRBJ1-6, with 7 bases fitting TRBD1. V was clipped by 0 bases and J by 5 bases; unmatched bases: 13. The germline gives CDR1 DFQATT, CDR2 SNEGSKA (reference sequence). The CDR3 totals 18 residues. The CDR3 loop reads CSARDPATTGTHNSPLHF. In DNA, the CDR3 is TGCAGTGCTAGAGACCCGGCTACGACAGGGACCCATAATTCACCCCTCCACTTT.

This chain connects TRBV18 to TRBJ1-5, with D possibly matching TRBD1 (5 bases). The V gene's germline CDR1 is KGHSH and CDR2 LQKENI. The CDR3 contains 18 residues. V lost 2 bases to trimming and J lost 3 bases, with 20 bases between them. Here the CDR3 reads CASSPFPLSAGFNQPQHF. The CDR3 nucleotides are TGTGCCAGCTCACCATTCCCATTGAGCGCAGGGTTCAATCAGCCCCAGCATTTT. The full variable domain, rest sourced from reference TRBV18 and TRBJ1-5, is NAGVMQNPRHLVRRRGQEARLRCSPMKGHSHVYWYRQLPEEGLKFMVYLQKENIIDESGMPKERFSAEFPKEGPSILRIQQVVRGDSAAYFCASSPFPLSAGFNQPQHFGDGTRLSIL.

In its sample, this clonotype was seen a few times. The chain couples TRBV7-2 to TRBJ1-5; no clear D gene. The germline V gene has CDR1 SGHTA and CDR2 FQGNSA. The CDR3 runs 14 residues. Between the trimmed V and J ends, which lost 5 bases and 5 bases, there was a span of 13 bases. CDR3 residues: CASSPGRSYQPQHF. Here the CDR3 DNA reads TGTGCCAGCAGCCCAGGACGGTCGTATCAGCCCCAGCATTTT.